Following are 25 T cell receptor beta chains from one sample sequenced in a study of blood T cell repertoires in COVID-19. Libraries were prepared by immunoSEQ multiplex PCR; TCRdb keeps only in-frame clonotypes and omits some of them. Of 75,000 to 90,000 clones detected, 90% to 95% appear once; the ten largest clones hold approximately 5.3%. Source material: peripheral blood. These TCRs come from a human donor in a cohort sampled during active COVID-19.

The chain recombines TRBV3-1 (or the pseudogene TRBV3-2) with TRBJ2-7; 8 positions match TRBD1. From germline, CDR1 is LGHDT and CDR2 YNNKEL (reference sequence). The CDR3 contains 16 residues. The junction had 8 bases not matched to a gene; V was cut back by 0 bases and J by 4 bases. The CDR3 here is CASSQEGGQGAYEQYF. Written as DNA, the CDR3 is TGTGCCAGCAGCCAAGAGGGTGGCCAGGGGGCGTACGAGCAGTACTTC.

V gene TRBV27 combines with J gene TRBJ2-3; D is ambiguous. The CDR3 has 13 residues. With 5 bases removed from V and 6 bases from J, the gap between germline ends came to 12 bases. Germline V CDR1 and CDR2: MNHEY, SMNVEV (reference sequence). The CDR3 nucleotides read TGTGCCAGCAGTCCCCGCCCGCGGGATACGCAGTATTTT. Its protein is CASSPRPRDTQYF.

This clone was recorded many times. The rearrangement joins TRBV9 to TRBJ1-1, with 7 bases lining up with TRBD1. The CDR3 loop spans 15 amino acids. Germline lookup yields CDR1 SGDLS and CDR2 YYNGEE. Trimming took 2 bases from V and 1 from J; bases not matched to a gene: 5. CDR3 in amino acids: CASSVTGASNTEAFF. In nucleotides, the CDR3 is TGTGCCAGCAGCGTTACAGGGGCCTCGAACACTGAAGCTTTCTTT.

As DNA, the CDR3 is TGTGCCAGCAGCCAAGGTATAGGGGTTGGCTATGGCTACACCTTC. Encoded protein: CASSQGIGVGYGYTF. The chain is built from TRBV16 and TRBJ1-2, with D perhaps matching TRBD1 (5 bases). V lost 2 bases and J lost 4, with 14 bases in between. Germline V lookup: CDR1 KGHSY, CDR2 FQNENV. The CDR3 spans 15 residues.

The chain links TRBV27 to TRBJ2-7, with TRBD2 matching 7 bases. The junction had 8 bases not matched to a gene; V was cut back by 7 bases and J by 5 bases. The CDR3 contains 13 residues. Germline V gene data show CDR1 as MNHEY and CDR2 as SMNVEV (reference sequence). The CDR3 coding sequence is TGTGCCAGCAAGCGGGGTGGGACCCACGAGCAGTACTTC. Amino acid sequence: CASKRGGTHEQYF.

The chain carries TRBV9 and TRBJ1-1; D may be TRBD1 (6 bases). This CDR3 contains 14 residues. From germline, CDR1 is SGDLS and CDR2 YYNGEE. V lost 0 bases, J lost 3 bases, and 9 bases lay in between. For the CDR3, the DNA is TGTGCCAGCAGCGTAGTAGGGGGGGACACTGAAGCTTTCTTT. It translates to CASSVVGGDTEAFF.

This chain uses TRBV7-2 with TRBJ2-3; tentative D call: TRBD2 (7 bases). Trimming removed 1 base at V and 6 bases at J, with 17 bases between. Looked up from germline, CDR1 is SGHTA and CDR2 is FQGNSA. The CDR3 consists of 16 residues. The CDR3 bases are TGTGCCAGCAGCTTAGTGCGGGGGCCCGGGATTGATACGCAGTATTTT. It specifies CASSLVRGPGIDTQYF.

The V and J genes are TRBV7-2 and TRBJ1-5; 9 nucleotides align to TRBD1. Germline V gives CDR1 SGHTA, CDR2 FQGNSA. The trim removed 4 bases at V and 5 bases at J, leaving 3 bases unmatched. The CDR3 extends over 14 amino acids. CDR3 in amino acids: CASSSDRGYQPQHF. CDR3 nucleotide sequence: TGTGCCAGCAGCTCGGACAGGGGATATCAGCCCCAGCATTTT.

V gene TRBV7-3 combines with J gene TRBJ2-1, with 10 bases fitting TRBD2. The CDR3 spans 16 residues. CDR1 is SGHTA, CDR2 FQGTGA, per germline. V was clipped by 2 bases and J by 3 bases; unmatched bases: 4. The CDR3 region is CASSLSSGGDYNEQFF. In DNA, the CDR3 is TGTGCCAGCAGCTTATCTAGCGGGGGAGACTACAATGAGCAGTTCTTC.

This clone was counted once. The chain is built from TRBV5-4 and TRBJ1-4; tentative D call: TRBD1 (5 bases). V was trimmed by 2 bases and J by 2 bases, leaving 7 bases between them. The CDR3 has 14 amino acids. Germline V gene data show CDR1 as SGHNT and CDR2 as YYREEE (reference sequence). The CDR3 DNA reads TGTGCCAGCAGCTTCCGGGGGACTAATGAAAAACTGTTTTTT. Amino acid sequence: CASSFRGTNEKLFF.

The chain joins TRBV10-3 to TRBJ2-1; TRBD2 matches 11 bases. Per germline, CDR1 ENHRY and CDR2 SYGVKD. V shed 10 bases and J 4 bases; nucleotides not matched to a gene: 6. CDR3 length equals 14 residues. CDR3 nucleotide sequence: TGTGCCACCTCCGGGACTAGCGGTTACAATGAGCAGTTCTTC. Its translation: CATSGTSGYNEQFF.

This chain connects TRBV28 to TRBJ2-7; 8 positions match TRBD1. Looked up from germline, CDR1 is MDHEN and CDR2 is SYDVKM. Losses at the gene ends were 5 bases for V and 5 bases for J; bases not matched to a gene: 11. The CDR3 loop spans 15 amino acids. CDR3 DNA: TGTGCCAGCAGTACGACAGGACAGGGAAGGAACGAGCAGTACTTC. Protein: CASSTTGQGRNEQYF.

The chain is built from TRBV12-3 or TRBV12-4 and TRBJ2-1, with D hard to call. The CDR3 is 13 amino acids. Trimming removed 3 bases from V and 9 bases from J, with 12 bases in between. The CDR3 here is CASSFGRVGEQFF. CDR3 nucleotide sequence: TGTGCCAGCAGTTTCGGTCGGGTTGGTGAGCAGTTCTTC.

The V call is TRBV19, the J call TRBJ1-3; TRBD1 agrees at 8 bases. The CDR3 runs to 16 residues. The germline V gene encodes CDR1 LNHDA and CDR2 SQIVND (reference sequence). Losses at the gene ends were 7 bases for V and 1 base for J; bases not matched to a gene: 9. For the CDR3, the DNA is TGTGCCAGTAACCTTCAGGGGGCATCTTCTGGAAACACCATATATTTT. Translated: CASNLQGASSGNTIYF.

Notes on this clone: Relative to the germline gene, one junction end is altered; a read error may explain this. This rearrangement joins TRBV5-5 to TRBJ2-7; 11 bases line up with TRBD1. Germline assignment: CDR1 SGHKS and CDR2 YYEKEE (reference sequence). This CDR3 has 16 amino acids. The CDR3 bases are TGTGCCAGCAGCTCACGAACAGGACAGGGGGCTTACGGGCAGTACTTC. This encodes CASSSRTGQGAYGQYF.

The chain links TRBV4-1 to TRBJ1-4; 9 bases align to TRBD1. Germline-derived CDR1 and CDR2 are MGHRA and YSYEKL. The CDR3 runs to 15 residues. The J segment lost 6 bases and the V segment lost 5 bases, leaving 7 bases of the junction unmatched. Here the CDR3 DNA reads TGCGCCAGCAGCTCCAGGACAGGGGAATATGAAAAACTGTTTTTT. It yields the protein CASSSRTGEYEKLFF.

This chain uses TRBV9 with TRBJ2-5; 7 bases fit TRBD2. V was clipped by 0 bases and J by 2 bases; unmatched bases: 7. Germline CDR1 reads SGDLS; CDR2 reads YYNGEE. The CDR3 is 16 amino acids. CDR3 region: CASSVGNPGGQETQYF. The CDR3 DNA sequence: TGTGCCAGCAGCGTAGGAAACCCGGGGGGACAAGAGACCCAGTACTTC.

The rearrangement uses TRBV4-3 and TRBJ2-2, with D perhaps matching TRBD2 (5 bases). Trimming stripped 3 bases from V and 4 bases from J, with 12 bases between. The germline V gene has CDR1 LGHNA and CDR2 YSLEER. The CDR3 has 15 amino acids. CDR3 nucleotide sequence: TGCGCCAGCAGCCAGGGGTTTGGAGGCACCGGGGAGCTGTTTTTT. Protein sequence: CASSQGFGGTGELFF.

This rearrangement joins TRBV7-2 to TRBJ1-1; D is uncertain. This CDR3 comprises 14 residues. In germline, CDR1 is SGHTA, CDR2 FQGNSA. Between the trimmed V and J ends, which lost 2 bases and 1 base, there was a span of 8 bases. CDR3 DNA: TGTGCCAGCAGCTTACAGGTGGAGAACACTGAAGCTTTCTTT. It codes for CASSLQVENTEAFF. The full variable domain, rest sourced from reference TRBV7-2 and TRBJ1-1, is GAGVSQSPSNKVTEKGKDVELRCDPISGHTALYWYRQSLGQGLEFLIYFQGNSAPDKSGLPSDRFSAERTGGSVSTLTIQRTQQEDSAVYLCASSLQVENTEAFFGQGTRLTVV.

V gene TRBV7-6 combines with J gene TRBJ2-3, with TRBD1 matching over 7 bases. V lost 3 bases and J lost 0; bases outside the gene matches: 3. This CDR3 is 15 amino acids long. CDR1 SGHVS and CDR2 FNYEAQ come from the germline V gene. The CDR3 loop is CASSLTGQSTDTQYF. For the CDR3, the DNA is TGTGCCAGCAGCTTGACGGGACAGAGCACAGATACGCAGTATTTT.

The rearrangement uses TRBV21-1 and TRBJ2-1; TRBD2 reflects the table's D call only, with no check against the DNA. TRBV21-1 constitutes a pseudogene. The CDR3 covers 16 residues. The CDR3 here is CASSKETAGGNNEQFF. The CDR3 DNA follows: TGTGCCAGCAGCAAAGAGACAGCGGGGGGGAACAATGAGCAGTTCTTC.

This clone was observed a handful of times. This chain uses TRBV27 with TRBJ1-6; TRBD1 might be the D (6 bases). CDR1 and CDR2 (germline): MNHEY, SMNVEV (reference sequence). The CDR3 length is 14 residues. Trimming pared 9 bases from V and 6 bases from J, leaving 15 bases between. The CDR3 here is CASRRQGTNSPLHF. CDR3 nucleotides: TGTGCCAGTAGACGGCAGGGGACTAATTCACCCCTCCACTTT.

This rearrangement joins TRBV5-6 to TRBJ1-1; TRBD1 might be the D (5 bases). Germline V gives CDR1 SGHDT, CDR2 YYEEEE. V lost 2 bases and J lost 0, with 8 bases in between. The CDR3 covers 14 residues. This CDR3 is CASSFDRMNTEAFF. In DNA, the CDR3 is TGTGCCAGCAGCTTTGACAGAATGAACACTGAAGCTTTCTTT. Full variable domain (rest looked up from reference TRBV5-6 and TRBJ1-1): DAGVTQSPTHLIKTRGQQVTLRCSPKSGHDTVSWYQQALGQGPQFIFQYYEEEERQRGNFPDRFSGHQFPNYSSELNVNALLLGDSALYLCASSFDRMNTEAFFGQGTRLTVV.

The V call is TRBV7-9, the J call TRBJ2-1; tentatively, D is TRBD1 (5 bases). Germline assignment: CDR1 SEHNR and CDR2 FQNEAQ (reference sequence). V was cut by 3 bases and J by 3 bases, with 9 bases left in between. The CDR3 totals 14 residues. The CDR3 nucleotides read TGTGCCAGCAGCTTGGTAACAGGCTACAATGAGCAGTTCTTC. Translated: CASSLVTGYNEQFF. Variable domain in full (rest from reference TRBV7-9 and TRBJ2-1): DTGVSQNPRHKITKRGQNVTFRCDPISEHNRLYWYRQTLGQGPEFLTYFQNEAQLEKSRLLSDRFSAERPKGSFSTLEIQRTEQGDSAMYLCASSLVTGYNEQFFGPGTRLTVL.

The chain links TRBV4-1 to TRBJ2-2, with D perhaps matching TRBD1 (5 bases). Germline lookup yields CDR1 MGHRA and CDR2 YSYEKL. This CDR3 contains 16 residues. V was cut by 0 bases and J by 2 bases, with 10 bases left in between. CDR3 region: CASSQDRTLNTGELFF. In nucleotides, the CDR3 is TGCGCCAGCAGCCAAGATCGGACACTTAACACCGGGGAGCTGTTTTTT.